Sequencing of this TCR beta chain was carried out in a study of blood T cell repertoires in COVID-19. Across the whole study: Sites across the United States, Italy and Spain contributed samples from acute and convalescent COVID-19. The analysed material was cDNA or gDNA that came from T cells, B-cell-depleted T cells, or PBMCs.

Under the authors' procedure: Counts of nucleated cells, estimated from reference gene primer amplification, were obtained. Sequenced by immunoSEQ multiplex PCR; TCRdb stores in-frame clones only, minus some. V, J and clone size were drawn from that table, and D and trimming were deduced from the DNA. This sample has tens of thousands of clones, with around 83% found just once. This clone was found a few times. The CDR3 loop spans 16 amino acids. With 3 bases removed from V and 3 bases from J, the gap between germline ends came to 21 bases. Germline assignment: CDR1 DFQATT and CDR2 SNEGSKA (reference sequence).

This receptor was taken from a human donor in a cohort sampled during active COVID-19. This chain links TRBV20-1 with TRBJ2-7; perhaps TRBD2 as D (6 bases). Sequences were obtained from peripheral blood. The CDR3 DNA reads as TGCAGTGCTAGTAAATTTATGGGACTGAGAAACTACGAGCAGTACTTC. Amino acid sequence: CSASKFMGLRNYEQYF.